This T cell receptor (beta chain) was recorded in a study of siplizumab effects on memory and regulatory T cells. Sequenced by immunoSEQ multiplex PCR; TCRdb stores in-frame clones only, minus some. Altogether around 94,000 clones are present, 92% being singletons, with the ten largest covering about 1.1%. Comments on this clone: Its target is unknown.

Study conclusions and caveats: Major contributors to the alloresponse seemed to be naive T cells, which also appeared more diverse than memory cells. Naive or memory phenotype assignment was not possible for roughly 75-95% of proliferating CD4+ or CD8+ clones.

The germline V gene has CDR1 SGHTS and CDR2 YDEGEE. CDR3 length equals 16 residues. The germline V and J ends were trimmed by 4 bases and 3 bases, with 18 bases remaining between them. The sample taken for sequencing was CD4+ T cells sorted from blood. This sequence originates from a human donor in good health. This chain joins TRBV5-8 and TRBJ2-3; tentatively, D is TRBD2 (6 bases). In DNA, the CDR3 is TGTGCCAGCAGCCCCCTTTTCGCGGAGGGGACAGATACGCAGTATTTT. Its protein is CASSPLFAEGTDTQYF.